Below, 13 T cell receptor beta chains from the same sample are listed, as sequenced in a study of shared clonotypes between healthy human individuals. Clones were read by immunoSEQ multiplex PCR, and TCRdb kept only the in-frame ones, dropping some. The data show 2 million to 3 million clones, around nine tenths seen once. The sample consisted of naive CD4+ T cells sorted from blood. Subset denoted: CD45RA+ positively selected. The origin of the receptors is a man aged 18 to 29 in good health.

The rearrangement links TRBV7-2 to TRBJ2-3; maybe TRBD1 (6 bases). The CDR3 has 15 amino acids. Looked up from germline, CDR1 is SGHTA and CDR2 is FQGNSA. Trimming pared 1 base from V and 5 bases from J, leaving 13 bases between. The CDR3 protein is CASSLEGRGIDTQYF. The CDR3, as DNA: TGTGCCAGCAGCTTAGAGGGCAGGGGAATAGATACGCAGTATTTT. Full variable domain (rest looked up from reference TRBV7-2 and TRBJ2-3): GAGVSQSPSNKVTEKGKDVELRCDPISGHTALYWYRQSLGQGLEFLIYFQGNSAPDKSGLPSDRFSAERTGGSVSTLTIQRTQQEDSAVYLCASSLEGRGIDTQYFGPGTRLTVL.

The chain uses TRBV5-4 and TRBJ1-1, with 7 bases fitting TRBD1. Germline-derived CDR1 and CDR2 are SGHNT and YYREEE (reference sequence). The length of the CDR3 is 15 residues. V gave up 4 bases and J gave up 1 base; unmatched junction bases: 7. The CDR3 loop is CASSRTGTANTEAFF. The DNA of the CDR3 is TGTGCCAGCAGCAGGACCGGGACAGCGAACACTGAAGCTTTCTTT. The variable domain in full, with the rest retrieved from reference TRBV5-4 and TRBJ1-1, is ETGVTQSPTHLIKTRGQQVTLRCSSQSGHNTVSWYQQALGQGPQFIFQYYREEENGRGNFPPRFSGLQFPNYSSELNVNALELDDSALYLCASSRTGTANTEAFFGQGTRLTVV.

This chain links TRBV29-1 with TRBJ1-4, with 8 nucleotides matching TRBD1. Germline assignment: CDR1 SQVTM and CDR2 ANQGSEA. Losses at the gene ends were 6 bases for V and 7 bases for J; bases not matched to a gene: 7. The CDR3 totals 13 residues. CDR3 in DNA: TGCAGCGTCCAGGGGGCGCCCGGTGAAAAACTGTTTTTT. Encoded protein: CSVQGAPGEKLFF.

This clone was found once. This chain connects TRBV18 to TRBJ2-7, with 10 bases fitting TRBD1. J gave up 3 bases and V 4 bases, and 9 bases lay outside the gene matches. The CDR3 runs to 16 residues. The germline V gene encodes CDR1 KGHSH and CDR2 LQKENI. The CDR3 coding sequence is TGTGCCAGCTCACAGCTAGCCGGGACAGGGGTCTACGAGCAGTACTTC. This encodes CASSQLAGTGVYEQYF.

CDR3 DNA: TGTGCCAGCACCTCGCAAACTAGTATTAGCGGGGAGCTGTTTTTT. It specifies CASTSQTSISGELFF. The genes are TRBV6-1 and TRBJ2-2; maybe TRBD2 (5 bases). Germline V gene sequence: CDR1 MNHNS, CDR2 SASEGT. This CDR3 has 15 residues. Trimming pared 7 bases from V and 7 bases from J, leaving 19 bases between.

J is TRBJ2-7 and V is TRBV5-1, with D possibly matching TRBD2 (6 bases). CDR3 size: 15 residues. Germline lookup yields CDR1 SGHRS and CDR2 YFSETQ. V lost 0 bases and J 2 bases, leaving 12 bases between the germline ends. CDR3 in amino acids: CASSLGGDHAYEQYF. In DNA form, the CDR3 reads TGCGCCAGCAGCTTGGGGGGGGACCACGCCTACGAGCAGTACTTC.

The chain links TRBV5-5 to TRBJ2-5, with 12 bases aligning to TRBD2. The CDR3 sequence is 15 residues long. The ends lost 1 base at V and 5 bases at J; junction bases unmatched: 3. Germline V gene lookup returns CDR1 SGHKS and CDR2 YYEKEE (reference sequence). Written as DNA, the CDR3 is TGTGCCAGCAGCTTGACTAGCGGGGGGCATGAGACCCAGTACTTC. This gives the protein CASSLTSGGHETQYF.

About this clone itself: Other DNA sequences in the same sample also yield this CDR3. This chain connects TRBV5-4 to TRBJ2-7; 13 bases fit TRBD2. J gave up 6 bases and V 0 bases, and 3 bases lay outside the gene matches. The germline V gene encodes CDR1 SGHNT and CDR2 YYREEE (reference sequence). This CDR3 has 15 amino acids. The CDR3 sequence: CASSLGLAGGSEQYF. In DNA form, the CDR3 reads TGTGCCAGCAGCTTGGGACTAGCGGGAGGTAGCGAGCAGTACTTC.

The CDR3 here is CASSLEARSSYNEQFF. CDR3 coding DNA: TGTGCCAGCAGCTTAGAGGCCCGGAGCTCCTACAATGAGCAGTTCTTC. The chain recombines TRBV7-2 with TRBJ2-1; D gene ambiguous. Per the germline V gene, CDR1 is SGHTA and CDR2 is FQGNSA. The CDR3 has 16 amino acids. Trimming removed 1 base at V and 0 bases at J, with 10 bases between. The whole variable domain, filled in from reference TRBV7-2 and TRBJ2-1, reads GAGVSQSPSNKVTEKGKDVELRCDPISGHTALYWYRQSLGQGLEFLIYFQGNSAPDKSGLPSDRFSAERTGGSVSTLTIQRTQQEDSAVYLCASSLEARSSYNEQFFGPGTRLTVL.

This rearrangement joins TRBV7-9 to TRBJ2-1, with 7 bases aligning to TRBD1. The CDR3 loop spans 14 amino acids. V lost 5 bases and J lost 6; bases outside the gene matches: 7. From germline, CDR1 is SEHNR and CDR2 FQNEAQ (reference sequence). CDR3 protein: CASSNRQGSNEQFF. In DNA form, the CDR3 reads TGTGCCAGCAGCAACCGACAGGGCTCCAATGAGCAGTTCTTC.

The chain combines TRBV2 with TRBJ2-2; D may match TRBD1 or TRBD2 (6 bases each). CDR1 and CDR2 (germline): SNHLY, FYNNEI. The ends were cut back, 7 bases at V and 7 bases at J, with 25 bases in the middle. CDR3 length: 17 amino acids. The CDR3 is CASTGDRGGPDGGELFF. The CDR3 DNA is TGTGCCAGCACCGGGGATCGTGGGGGGCCCGACGGCGGGGAGCTGTTTTTT.

This rearrangement joins TRBV7-9 to TRBJ2-5; perhaps D is TRBD1 or TRBD2 (6 bases each). Germline CDR1 SEHNR, CDR2 FQNEAQ (reference sequence). The CDR3 is made up of 15 amino acids. Trimming removed 4 bases at V and 3 bases at J, with 15 bases between. CDR3 in amino acids: CASSSGGRYKETQYF. DNA of the CDR3: TGTGCCAGCAGCTCCGGGGGCCGCTATAAAGAGACCCAGTACTTC.

V and J are TRBV10-3 and TRBJ1-1; possible D gene TRBD1, 6 bases. The germline CDR1 and CDR2 sequences are ENHRY and SYGVKD. The CDR3 covers 13 residues. Written as DNA, the CDR3 is TGTGCTTATAAAGGGGGGTTTAACACTGAAGCTTTCTTT. Amino acid sequence: CAYKGGFNTEAFF.